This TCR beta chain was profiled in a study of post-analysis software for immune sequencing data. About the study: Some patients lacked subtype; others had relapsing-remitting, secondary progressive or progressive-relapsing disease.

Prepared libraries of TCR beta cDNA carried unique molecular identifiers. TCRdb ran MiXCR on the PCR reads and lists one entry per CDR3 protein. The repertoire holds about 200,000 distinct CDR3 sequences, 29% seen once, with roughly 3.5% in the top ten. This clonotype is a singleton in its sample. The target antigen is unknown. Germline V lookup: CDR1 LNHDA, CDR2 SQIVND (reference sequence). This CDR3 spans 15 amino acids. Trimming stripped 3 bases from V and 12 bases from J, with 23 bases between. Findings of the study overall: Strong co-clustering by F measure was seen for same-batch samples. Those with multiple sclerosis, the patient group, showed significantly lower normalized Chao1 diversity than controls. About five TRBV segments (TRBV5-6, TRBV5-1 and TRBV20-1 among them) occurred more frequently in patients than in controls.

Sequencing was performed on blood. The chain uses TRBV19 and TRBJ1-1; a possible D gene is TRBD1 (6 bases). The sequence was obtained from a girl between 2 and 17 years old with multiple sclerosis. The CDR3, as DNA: TGTGCCAGTAGTATCCCCACGACAGGATTCCTGAAAACTTTCTTT. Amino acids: CASSIPTTGFLKTFF.